Below, 21 T cell receptor beta chains from the same sample are listed, as sequenced in a study of T cells in localized non-small cell lung cancer. The protocol was immunoSEQ multiplex PCR, while the TCRdb copy is restricted to in-frame clones and leaves out a portion. The data contain more than 15,000 clones, about 91% of them singletons. The sample here was peripheral blood, taken before any cancer treatment. The receptors originated from a female donor older than 55 with stage III squamous cell lung carcinoma.

This chain links TRBV18 with TRBJ1-1, with D possibly being TRBD1 (6 bases). Trimming took 2 bases from V and 4 from J, leaving 11 bases between them. The germline CDR1 and CDR2 sequences are KGHSH and LQKENI. The CDR3 totals 14 residues. CDR3 sequence: CASSPTGGGTEAFF. The DNA for the CDR3 is TGTGCCAGCTCACCAACGGGAGGGGGCACTGAAGCTTTCTTT.

The J gene is TRBJ2-7, the V gene TRBV6-5; the D gene is possibly TRBD2 (6 bases). This CDR3 region has 15 residues. In germline, CDR1 is MNHEY, CDR2 SVGAGI. Trimming left V 6 bases short and J 7 bases short, with 22 bases between. The CDR3: CASSPWQRAAWEQYF. In nucleotides, the CDR3 is TGTGCCAGCAGCCCCTGGCAGCGGGCGGCTTGGGAGCAGTACTTC.

This clone occurred a few times. V is TRBV19 and J is TRBJ1-1, with D unresolved. The V gene's germline CDR1 is LNHDA and CDR2 SQIVND (reference sequence). The CDR3 loop spans 13 amino acids. V lost 6 bases, J lost 3 bases, and 11 bases lay in between. The CDR3 region has the DNA TGTGCCAGTAGCAGCCGGGCCTACACTGAAGCTTTCTTT. Translating gives CASSSRAYTEAFF.

The chain couples TRBV27 to TRBJ2-2; tentatively, D is TRBD2 (6 bases). This CDR3 spans 16 amino acids. Between the trimmed V and J ends, which lost 7 bases and 0 bases, there was a span of 15 bases. Germline assignment: CDR1 MNHEY and CDR2 SMNVEV (reference sequence). CDR3 residues: CASMMGGGSNTGELFF. DNA of the CDR3: TGTGCCAGCATGATGGGTGGGGGGTCGAACACCGGGGAGCTGTTTTTT.

The chain recombines TRBV6-5 with TRBJ2-1; perhaps TRBD1 as D (6 bases). Germline V lookup: CDR1 MNHEY, CDR2 SVGAGI. This CDR3 spans 16 amino acids. The V and J ends lost 2 bases and 10 bases respectively, with 21 bases between them. The CDR3 DNA sequence: TGTGCCAGCAGTTACGGGGAGACCCCAGAGGGGGACGAGCAGTTCTTC. It codes for CASSYGETPEGDEQFF.

This chain joins TRBV6-5 and TRBJ2-3, with D possibly TRBD1 on 6 matching bases. Germline CDR1 MNHEY, CDR2 SVGAGI. The CDR3 spans 14 residues. V lost 6 bases and J 4 bases, leaving 14 bases between the germline ends. Written as DNA, the CDR3 is TGTGCCAGCAGCCCCCCCCAGGGGCCAGATACGCAGTATTTT. Translating gives CASSPPQGPDTQYF.

The chain couples TRBV18 to TRBJ1-2; D might be TRBD1 (5 bases). V shed 4 bases and J shed 0 bases, with 12 bases lying between them. Per germline, CDR1 KGHSH and CDR2 LQKENI. This CDR3 has 15 residues. The chain's CDR3 is CASSREGAANYGYTF. For the CDR3, the DNA is TGTGCCAGCTCACGTGAAGGGGCAGCTAACTATGGCTACACCTTC.

The chain joins TRBV5-4 to TRBJ2-2, with a tentative D call TRBD2 (6 bases). The CDR3 is 17 amino acids. Trimming removed 3 bases from V and 4 bases from J, with 19 bases in between. Germline V CDR1 and CDR2: SGHNT, YYREEE (reference sequence). The CDR3: CASSYGFTGVGTGELFF. In DNA form, the CDR3 reads TGTGCCAGCAGCTACGGTTTTACGGGAGTTGGCACCGGGGAGCTGTTTTTT.

The V call is TRBV6-6, the J call TRBJ1-2, with 9 positions matching TRBD1. Trimming at V came to 6 bases and at J to 6 bases, leaving 5 bases not matched to a gene. The CDR3 length is 13 residues. Per germline, CDR1 MNHNY and CDR2 SVGAGI (reference sequence). In DNA form, the CDR3 reads TGTGCCAGCAGCACCCGGGACAGGGATGGCTACACCTTC. Encoded protein: CASSTRDRDGYTF.

This chain uses TRBV27 with TRBJ2-7, with D possibly matching TRBD1 (6 bases). Trimming removed 8 bases at V and 6 bases at J, with 26 bases between. The CDR3 sequence is 16 residues long. Germline assignment: CDR1 MNHEY and CDR2 SMNVEV (reference sequence). The chain's CDR3 is CASSETHGGFGGEQYF. The CDR3 nucleotides read TGTGCCAGCTCAGAGACCCATGGGGGCTTCGGAGGCGAGCAGTACTTC.

The rearrangement uses TRBV7-2 and TRBJ2-5; D call uncertain. Trimming removed 1 base from V and 5 bases from J, with 11 bases in between. CDR1 and CDR2 from the germline V gene are SGHTA and FQGNSA. The length of the CDR3 is 14 residues. The CDR3 region is CASSLEGTPETQYF. The DNA for the CDR3 is TGTGCCAGCAGCTTAGAGGGCACCCCCGAGACCCAGTACTTC.

This chain links TRBV30 with TRBJ1-6, with D unclear. Germline CDR1 and CDR2: GTSNPN and SVGIG (reference sequence). The CDR3 loop spans 12 amino acids. Trimming cost V 5 bases and J 5 bases, with 7 bases left between them. The CDR3 DNA follows: TGTGCCTGGGACCGAGATAATTCACCCCTCCACTTT. It encodes CAWDRDNSPLHF.

This clone showed up just once. The rearrangement links TRBV15 to TRBJ1-2, with 9 bases aligning to TRBD1. The V segment lost 2 bases and the J segment 8 bases; nucleotides outside the gene matches: 9. CDR1 is LNHNV and CDR2 is YYDKDF in the germline V gene (reference sequence). The CDR3 covers 15 residues. This chain's CDR3 is CATSRKQGAEEGYTF. The CDR3 DNA reads as TGTGCCACCAGCAGAAAACAGGGGGCTGAAGAAGGCTACACCTTC.

The chain is built from TRBV2 and TRBJ2-2; TRBD1 aligns across 7 bases. Germline CDR1 and CDR2: SNHLY and FYNNEI. After removal of 4 bases from V and 6 bases from J, the junction contained 8 bases not matched to a gene. The CDR3 contains 15 residues. The chain's CDR3 is CASSGQGRAAGELFF. CDR3 nucleotides: TGTGCCAGCAGTGGACAGGGTAGGGCCGCCGGGGAGCTGTTTTTT.

This chain uses TRBV9 with TRBJ2-2; weak D call: TRBD2 (6 bases). CDR1 is SGDLS and CDR2 is YYNGEE in the germline V gene. The CDR3 spans 12 residues. Trimming took 3 bases from V and 6 from J, leaving 6 bases between them. The DNA of the CDR3 is TGTGCCAGCAGCGGGAGGGCCGGGGAGCTGTTTTTT. It codes for CASSGRAGELFF.

The rearrangement uses TRBV9 and TRBJ2-2, with unresolved D. Germline V CDR1 and CDR2: SGDLS, YYNGEE. V was cut by 2 bases and J by 4 bases, with 12 bases left in between. This CDR3 is 15 amino acids long. The CDR3 is CASSVQNTGTGELFF. In DNA, the CDR3 is TGTGCCAGCAGCGTCCAGAACACGGGCACCGGGGAGCTGTTTTTT.

The chain couples TRBV7-8 to TRBJ2-7; the D is unclear. The length of the CDR3 is 13 residues. Germline V lookup: CDR1 SGHVS, CDR2 FQNEAQ. The V and J ends lost 0 bases and 1 base respectively, with 4 bases between them. The chain's CDR3 is CASSLAQSYEQYF. The CDR3 coding sequence is TGTGCCAGCAGCTTAGCACAGTCCTACGAGCAGTACTTC.

This rearrangement joins TRBV5-8 to TRBJ1-3; unclear D gene. The CDR3 consists of 16 residues. Germline CDR1 is SGHTS and CDR2 is YDEGEE. Trimming left V 4 bases short and J 0 bases short, with 14 bases between. DNA for the CDR3: TGTGCCAGCAGCCCCGTTTGGACCCGCTCTGGAAACACCATATATTTT. Translation gives CASSPVWTRSGNTIYF.

The chain recombines TRBV10-3 with TRBJ2-1, with 11 bases fitting TRBD1. Trimming cost V 3 bases and J 9 bases; bases outside gene matches: 7. Germline V gene sequence: CDR1 ENHRY, CDR2 SYGVKD. CDR3 size: 15 residues. The CDR3 region has the DNA TGTGCCATCAGTGACCTCGGACAGGGGGCTCGTGAGCAGTTCTTC. As protein: CAISDLGQGAREQFF.

V is TRBV6-6 and J is TRBJ2-3; either TRBD1 or TRBD2 may fit D (6 bases each). This CDR3 is built from 16 residues. Trimming shortened V by 2 bases and J by 1 base, and 13 bases separated the two germline ends. Germline V gene sequence: CDR1 MNHNY, CDR2 SVGAGI (reference sequence). The chain's CDR3 is CASSYALRGGTDTQYF. As DNA, the CDR3 is TGTGCCAGCAGTTACGCTCTAAGGGGGGGCACAGATACGCAGTATTTT.

The chain couples TRBV5-6 to TRBJ2-7; D possibly corresponds to TRBD1 (5 bases). CDR1 SGHDT and CDR2 YYEEEE come from the germline V gene. The CDR3 consists of 14 residues. V was shortened by 2 bases and J by 0 bases, with 9 bases between the two germline ends. The CDR3 region is CASSLDSSSYEQYF. CDR3 nucleotides: TGTGCCAGCAGCTTAGACAGCTCCTCCTACGAGCAGTACTTC.